The rows below give T cell receptor beta chains drawn from one sample of a study of T cell repertoires in cytomegalovirus infection. TCRdb reprocessed the reads with MiXCR, giving one entry per CDR3 protein. The sample shows roughly 230,000 distinct CDR3 sequences, roughly 23% of them seen only once. The sample taken for sequencing was CD8+ T cells from PBMCs. These receptors were taken from a human donor in good health (CMV status not recorded). Some clones in this sample may be carry-over from other donors' samples. Both conserved end residues are part of each CDR3. D genes are given only for firm matches. Only part of the rows carry a size: once, few, many, or a class if the clone is expanded.

size: few; J: TRBJ2-1; V: TRBV10-3; D: TRBD1; DNA: TGTGCCATCAGTGAGTCGGGGGACAGCTCCTACAATGAGCAGTTCTTC; CDR3: CAISESGDSSYNEQFF
size: -; J: TRBJ1-1; V: TRBV9; D: -; DNA: TGTGCCAGCAGCGTTGGGGTGGCGCAAAGTAACACTGAAGCTTTCTTT; CDR3: CASSVGVAQSNTEAFF
size: few; J: TRBJ2-3; V: TRBV6-5; D: -; DNA: TGTGCCAGCAGTTACTCTCCCCAGGGGGACTCGCAGTATTTT; CDR3: CASSYSPQGDSQYF
size: few; J: TRBJ1-2; V: TRBV6-6; D: -; DNA: TGTGCCAGCAGTGGTCCGGAGAAGGGTGGGTATGGCTACACCTTC; CDR3: CASSGPEKGGYGYTF
size: -; J: TRBJ2-7; V: TRBV7-9; D: TRBD1; DNA: TGTGCCAGCAGCTCAAGACAGGGGGAATACGAGCAGTACTTC; CDR3: CASSSRQGEYEQYF
size: many; J: TRBJ2-1; V: TRBV7-2; D: TRBD2; DNA: TGTGCCAGCACCGGGGGACTATATTACAATGAGCAGTTCTTC; CDR3: CASTGGLYYNEQFF
size: many; J: TRBJ2-3; V: TRBV11-2; D: -; DNA: TGTGCCAGCAGCGTGGGGATCATTAGCACAGATACGCAGTATTTT; CDR3: CASSVGIISTDTQYF
size: many; J: TRBJ1-1; V: TRBV7-8; D: -; DNA: TGTGCCAGCAGCTTAGTAGGGCTCACTGAAGCTTTCTTT; CDR3: CASSLVGLTEAFF
size: few; J: TRBJ2-7; V: TRBV7-9; D: TRBD1; DNA: TGTGCCAGCAGCCCGGAAGTTGGACAGGGACGTCCCGACGAGCAGTACTTC; CDR3: CASSPEVGQGRPDEQYF
size: few; J: TRBJ2-3; V: TRBV6-2/TRBV6-3; D: -; DNA: TGTGCCAGCGAGGGTCCTAGGGAAGATACGCAGTATTTT; CDR3: CASEGPREDTQYF
size: many; J: TRBJ2-7; V: TRBV19; D: TRBD1; DNA: TGTGCCAGTAGTGGGTTGACAGGGGGCTACGAGCAGTACTTC; CDR3: CASSGLTGGYEQYF
size: few; J: TRBJ1-2; V: TRBV9; D: -; DNA: TGTGCCAGCAGCGTATATGACGGGGGCTACACCTTC; CDR3: CASSVYDGGYTF